These 4 T cell receptor beta chains came from one sample sequenced in a study of T cell changes during pregnancy in multiple sclerosis. Clones were sequenced by immunoSEQ multiplex PCR, and TCRdb holds only the in-frame ones, with some missing. Of 42,000 or so clones in the sample, almost 95% are singletons; the top ten hold roughly 7.4%. Sequenced here: CD8+ T cells from peripheral blood mononuclear cells, sampled in the third trimester of pregnancy. The receptor source for this set is a female donor with multiple sclerosis, enrolled in a pregnancy study.

CDR3 region: CASSFAGATNEKLFF. CDR3 in DNA: TGTGCCAGCAGCTTCGCGGGAGCAACTAATGAAAAACTGTTTTTT. The rearrangement links TRBV11-2 to TRBJ1-4; D ambiguous. Trimming removed 3 bases from V and 0 bases from J, with 8 bases in between. The CDR3 is 15 amino acids. Germline CDR1 and CDR2: SGHAT and FQNNGV.

The chain links TRBV28 to TRBJ2-7; 9 bases fit TRBD2. The CDR3 covers 14 residues. Looked up from germline, CDR1 is MDHEN and CDR2 is SYDVKM. With 6 bases clipped from V and 4 bases from J, the junction kept 7 bases outside the gene matches. The CDR3: CASSPAGGPYEQYF. DNA of the CDR3: TGTGCCAGCAGCCCGGCGGGAGGGCCGTACGAGCAGTACTTC.

CDR3 nucleotide sequence: TGTGCCAGCAGCGGGCCGGACATGGGGAATGAGCAGTTCTTC. It encodes CASSGPDMGNEQFF. The chain has TRBV7-2 and TRBJ2-1, with D possibly matching TRBD1 (5 bases). Germline V gene lookup returns CDR1 SGHTA and CDR2 FQGNSA. V gave up 5 bases and J gave up 7 bases, with 15 bases separating them. This CDR3 is 14 amino acids long.

The rearrangement links TRBV7-6 to TRBJ2-7; 9 bases are a match to TRBD2. Losses at the gene ends were 7 bases for V and 0 bases for J; bases not matched to a gene: 7. CDR1 and CDR2 (germline): SGHVS, FNYEAQ. This CDR3 contains 15 residues. The CDR3 sequence is CASTPTSGYSYEQYF. The CDR3 nucleotides read TGTGCCAGCACCCCGACTAGCGGTTACTCCTACGAGCAGTACTTC.